This T cell receptor (beta chain) was obtained from a study of blood T cell repertoires in COVID-19. Study context: Samples came from the United States, Italy and Spain, spanning acute and convalescent COVID-19. T cells, B-cell-depleted T cells, or PBMCs provided the cDNA or gDNA that served as material.

Per the original methods: How many nucleated cells were present was estimated from reference gene primer amplification. The assay was immunoSEQ multiplex PCR, and TCRdb's table has in-frame clones only and misses some. V and J calls and clone size are those listed in that table; D and trimming were worked out from the DNA. This table has hundreds of thousands of clones, around nine tenths appearing once. The sample holds one count of this clone. This CDR3 is 16 amino acids long. Per germline, CDR1 SNHLY and CDR2 FYNNEI. V was clipped by 8 bases and J by 3 bases; unmatched bases: 15. The chain uses TRBV2 and TRBJ2-5, with 7 bases fitting TRBD2. Sequences were obtained from peripheral blood. The clonotype originates from an elderly man with acute or convalescent COVID-19. The CDR3, as DNA: TGTGCCAGCCTCTCCTCACTAGCGTGGAGGAAAGAGACCCAGTACTTC. This encodes CASLSSLAWRKETQYF.